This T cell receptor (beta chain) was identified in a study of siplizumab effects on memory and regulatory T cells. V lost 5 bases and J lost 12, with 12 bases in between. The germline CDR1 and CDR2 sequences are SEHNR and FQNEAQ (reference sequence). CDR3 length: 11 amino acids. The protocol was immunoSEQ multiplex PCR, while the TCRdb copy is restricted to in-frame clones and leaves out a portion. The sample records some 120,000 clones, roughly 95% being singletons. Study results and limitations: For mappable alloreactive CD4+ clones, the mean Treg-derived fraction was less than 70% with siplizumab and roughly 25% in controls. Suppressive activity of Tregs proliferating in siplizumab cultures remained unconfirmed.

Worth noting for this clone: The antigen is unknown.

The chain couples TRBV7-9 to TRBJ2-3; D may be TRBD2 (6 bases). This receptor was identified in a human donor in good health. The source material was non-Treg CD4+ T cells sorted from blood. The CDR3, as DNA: TGTGCCAGCAGCCTATGGGACTCCCAGTATTTT. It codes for CASSLWDSQYF.